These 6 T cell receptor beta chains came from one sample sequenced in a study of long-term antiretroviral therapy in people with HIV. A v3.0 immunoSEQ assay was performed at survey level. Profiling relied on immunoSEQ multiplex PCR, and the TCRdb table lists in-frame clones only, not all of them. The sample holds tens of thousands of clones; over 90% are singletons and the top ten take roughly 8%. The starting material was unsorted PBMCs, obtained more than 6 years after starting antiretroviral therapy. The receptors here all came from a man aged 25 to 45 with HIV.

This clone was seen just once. The CDR3 DNA sequence: TGTGCCAGCAGTCAAACATCCGGGACTGGCCGAGAGACCCAGTACTTC. Protein sequence: CASSQTSGTGRETQYF. The V gene is TRBV6-4, the J gene TRBJ2-5, with D maybe TRBD2 (6 bases). CDR3 size: 16 residues. V was trimmed by 5 bases and J by 4 bases, leaving 20 bases between them. Germline CDR1 and CDR2: MRHNA and SNTAGT.

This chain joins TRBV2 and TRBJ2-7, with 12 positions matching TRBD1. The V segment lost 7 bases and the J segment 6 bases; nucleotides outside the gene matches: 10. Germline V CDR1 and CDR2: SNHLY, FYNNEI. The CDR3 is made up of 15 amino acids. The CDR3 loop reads CASTMTGTGGGEQYF. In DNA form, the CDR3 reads TGTGCCAGCACCATGACCGGGACAGGGGGCGGCGAGCAGTACTTC.

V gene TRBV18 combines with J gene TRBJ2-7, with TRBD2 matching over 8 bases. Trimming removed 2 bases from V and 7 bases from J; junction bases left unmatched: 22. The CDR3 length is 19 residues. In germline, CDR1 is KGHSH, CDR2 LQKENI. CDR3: CASSPVIGLASVDKGEQYF. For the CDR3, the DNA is TGTGCCAGCTCACCAGTGATCGGACTAGCAAGCGTTGACAAAGGGGAGCAGTACTTC.

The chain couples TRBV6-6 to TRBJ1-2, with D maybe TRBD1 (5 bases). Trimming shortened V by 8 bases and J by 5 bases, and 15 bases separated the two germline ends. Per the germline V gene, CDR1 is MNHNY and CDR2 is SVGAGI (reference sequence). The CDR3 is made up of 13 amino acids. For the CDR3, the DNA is TGTGCCAGCTTCGTGGGACCGAGGTATGGCTACACCTTC. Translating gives CASFVGPRYGYTF.

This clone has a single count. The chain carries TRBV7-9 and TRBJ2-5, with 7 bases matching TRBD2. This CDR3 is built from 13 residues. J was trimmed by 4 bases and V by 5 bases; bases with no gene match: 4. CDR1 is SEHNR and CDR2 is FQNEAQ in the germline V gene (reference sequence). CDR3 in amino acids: CASSQGGPETQYF. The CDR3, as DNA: TGTGCCAGCAGCCAGGGAGGGCCAGAGACCCAGTACTTC. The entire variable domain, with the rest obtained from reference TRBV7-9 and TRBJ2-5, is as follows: DTGVSQNPRHKITKRGQNVTFRCDPISEHNRLYWYRQTLGQGPEFLTYFQNEAQLEKSRLLSDRFSAERPKGSFSTLEIQRTEQGDSAMYLCASSQGGPETQYFGPGTRLLVL.

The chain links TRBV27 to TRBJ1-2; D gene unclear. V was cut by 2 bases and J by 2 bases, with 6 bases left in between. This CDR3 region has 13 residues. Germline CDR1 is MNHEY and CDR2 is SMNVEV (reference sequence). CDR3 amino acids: CASSLHPNYGYTF. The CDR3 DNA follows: TGTGCCAGCAGTTTACACCCCAACTATGGCTACACCTTC.